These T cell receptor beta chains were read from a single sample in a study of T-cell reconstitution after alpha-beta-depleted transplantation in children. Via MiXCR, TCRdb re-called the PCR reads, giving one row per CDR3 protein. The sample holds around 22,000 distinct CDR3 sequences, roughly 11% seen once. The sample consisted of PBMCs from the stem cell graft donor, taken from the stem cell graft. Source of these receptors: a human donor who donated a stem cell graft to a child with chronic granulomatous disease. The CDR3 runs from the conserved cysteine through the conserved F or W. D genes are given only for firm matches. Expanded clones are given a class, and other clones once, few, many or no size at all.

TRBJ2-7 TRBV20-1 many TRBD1 TGCAGTGCTAGTGTGTTGGGACAGGCCGTCCACGAGCAGTACTTC CSASVLGQAVHEQYF
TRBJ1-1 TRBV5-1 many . TGCGCCAGCAGCTTGAAGTGGGTGGAACGCCGATTCCGATCAGAATTCACTGAAGCTTTCTTT CASSLKWVERRFRSEFTEAFF
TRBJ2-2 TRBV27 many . TGTGCCAGCAGTTTATCGGCCGGGGAGCTGTTTTTT CASSLSAGELFF
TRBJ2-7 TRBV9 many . TGTGCCAGCAGCGTAGACAAGGGCAGAACCTACGAGCAGTACTTC CASSVDKGRTYEQYF
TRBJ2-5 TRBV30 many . TGTGCCTGGAGTGGATTCGTTAAAAAGTCGGAGACCCAGTACTTC CAWSGFVKKSETQYF
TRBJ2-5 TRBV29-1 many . TGCAGCGTTGAAGGGGGTCTTTCAGAGACCCAGTACTTC CSVEGGLSETQYF
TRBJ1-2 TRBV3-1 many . TGTGCCAGCAGCCCCTCTTCCAGGACGGCCCTTGACTATGGCTACACCTTC CASSPSSRTALDYGYTF
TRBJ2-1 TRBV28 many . TGTGCCAGCAGCAGGAGTGGGTCCTACAATGAGCAGTTCTTC CASSRSGSYNEQFF
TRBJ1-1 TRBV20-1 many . TGCAGTGTGACGGGGCGGGGGTACACTGAAGCTTTCTTT CSVTGRGYTEAFF
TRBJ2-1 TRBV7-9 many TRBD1 TGTGCCAGCAGCCCCTATGGCAGGGGGTCTTCGGATGAGCAGTTCTTC CASSPYGRGSSDEQFF
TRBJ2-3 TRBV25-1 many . TGTGCCAGGTCCCTTTCCGGGGGCTGGGGAGATACGCAGTATTTT CARSLSGGWGDTQYF
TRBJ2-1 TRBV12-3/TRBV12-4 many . TGTGCCAGCAGTTTCCCCGGGGAGTGGCGCCTCTACAATGAGCAGTTCTTC CASSFPGEWRLYNEQFF
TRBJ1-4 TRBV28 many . TGTGCCAGCAGTCCCCAAAGGGGCCCTACTAATGAAAAACTGTTTTTT CASSPQRGPTNEKLFF
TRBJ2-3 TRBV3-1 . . TGTGCCAGCAGCCAAGTATCTGCGCGGCTAGCAGAAACCACAGATACGCAGTATTTT CASSQVSARLAETTDTQYF
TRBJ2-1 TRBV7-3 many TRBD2 TGTGCCAGCAGCTTAAAAGGTGCTAGCGGGAGGGATGAGCAGTTCTTC CASSLKGASGRDEQFF
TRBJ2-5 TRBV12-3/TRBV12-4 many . TGTGCCAGCAGTTCTGGGATGTGGACCCAGTACTTC CASSSGMWTQYF
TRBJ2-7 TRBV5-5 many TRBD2 TGTGCCAGCAGCTTACTAGCGTTGAGCTCCTACGAGCAGTACTTC CASSLLALSSYEQYF
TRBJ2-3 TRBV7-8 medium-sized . TGTGCCAGCAGCGTAGGACCGGGTTTCACAGATACGCAGTATTTT CASSVGPGFTDTQYF
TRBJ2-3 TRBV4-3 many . TGCGCCAGCAGCCAAGATAAAGGGACAGATACGCAGTATTTT CASSQDKGTDTQYF
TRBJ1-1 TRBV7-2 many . TGTGCCAGCAGAACGGGGGCAGGTGGGGCCACTGAAGCTTTCTTT CASRTGAGGATEAFF
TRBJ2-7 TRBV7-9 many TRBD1 TGTGCCAGCAGCCTTGGAGGCACAGGGGCCTACGAGCAGTACTTC CASSLGGTGAYEQYF
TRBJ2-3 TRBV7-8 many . TGTGCCAGCAGCGCCCCGGGGTCGGATACGCAGTATTTT CASSAPGSDTQYF
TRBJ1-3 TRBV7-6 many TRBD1 TGTGCCAGCAGCTTAGGACAGACAGGGGCTGGAAACACCATATATTTT CASSLGQTGAGNTIYF
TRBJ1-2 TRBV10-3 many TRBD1 TGTGCCATCAGTGTGAGGACAGGGGAGCAGTATGGCTACACCTTC CAISVRTGEQYGYTF
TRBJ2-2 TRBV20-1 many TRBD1 TGCAGTGCTCGGGACAGGGGGACCGGGGAGCTGTTTTTT CSARDRGTGELFF
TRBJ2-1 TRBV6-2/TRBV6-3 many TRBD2 TGTGCCAGCAGTTACTCAGCGGGGGGCCGCAATGAGCAGTTCTTC CASSYSAGGRNEQFF
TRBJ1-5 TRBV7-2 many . TGTGCCAGCAGCTTAGGCCCCAGGGGCTATAGCAATCAGCCCCAGCATTTT CASSLGPRGYSNQPQHF
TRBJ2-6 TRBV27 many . TGTGCCAGCAGTTTTGGGCTCTCTGGGGCCAACGTCCTGACTTTC CASSFGLSGANVLTF
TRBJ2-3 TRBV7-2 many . TGTGCCAGCAGCTTAGACAGAACAGATACGCAGTATTTT CASSLDRTDTQYF
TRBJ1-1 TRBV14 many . TGTGCCAGCAGCCAACAGGGATACACTGAAGCTTTCTTT CASSQQGYTEAFF
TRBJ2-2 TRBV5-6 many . TGTGCCAGCAGCCGTACGCGACGAGACACCGGGGAGCTGTTTTTT CASSRTRRDTGELFF
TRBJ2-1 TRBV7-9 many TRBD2 TGTGCCGCCAGGCGGGAGAAGGGTGAGCAGTTCTTC CAARREKGEQFF
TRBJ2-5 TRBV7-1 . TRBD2 TGTGCCATGAGCTCGGGACTAGTAGAAGAGACCCAGTACTTC CAMSSGLVEETQYF
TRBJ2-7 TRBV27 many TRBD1 TGTGCCAGCAGTTTTGTTGGGACAGGGGAGTGGGAGCAGTACTTC CASSFVGTGEWEQYF
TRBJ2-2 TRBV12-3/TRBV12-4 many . TGTGCCAGCAGTTTAAAGGCAGGGCTGACACTGAACACCGGGGAGCTGTTTTTT CASSLKAGLTLNTGELFF
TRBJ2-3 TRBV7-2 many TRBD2 TGTGCCAGCAGCTTGAGCGGGGGGACAGATACGCAGTATTTT CASSLSGGTDTQYF
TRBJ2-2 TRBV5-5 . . TGTGCCAGCCCGCGTGAGAGGGGCAGAAACACCGGGGAGCTGTTTTTT CASPRERGRNTGELFF
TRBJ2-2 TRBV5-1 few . TGCGCCAGCAGTTCAGGATATACCAACACCGGGGAGCTGTTTTTT CASSSGYTNTGELFF
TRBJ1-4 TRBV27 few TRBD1 TGTGCCAGCAGTCCCGGGACAGGGCATACTAATGAAAAACTGTTTTTT CASSPGTGHTNEKLFF
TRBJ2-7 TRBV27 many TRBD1 TGTGCCAGCAGTTTAATAGGGACAGGGGGCGAGCAGTACTTC CASSLIGTGGEQYF
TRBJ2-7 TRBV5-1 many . TGCGCCAGCAGCCCGGAATCCGGGACCTACGAGCAGTACTTC CASSPESGTYEQYF
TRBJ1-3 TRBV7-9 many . TGTGCCAGCAGTTCCTTCCGGACGGTCAACTCTGGAAACACCATATATTTT CASSSFRTVNSGNTIYF
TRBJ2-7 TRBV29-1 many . TGCAGCGTTGCGAAGGGGACTGTCGCCTACGAGCAGTACTTC CSVAKGTVAYEQYF
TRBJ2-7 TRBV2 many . TGTGCCAGCAGTGAACCCCGGGACTTAACCCCCTACGAGCAGTACTTC CASSEPRDLTPYEQYF
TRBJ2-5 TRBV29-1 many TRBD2 TGCAGCGTTGCCCGCGGTGGCGGGAGGGAGACCCAGTACTTC CSVARGGGRETQYF
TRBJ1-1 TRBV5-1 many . TGCGCCAGCAGCGGGGGTACCATGAACACTGAAGCTTTCTTT CASSGGTMNTEAFF